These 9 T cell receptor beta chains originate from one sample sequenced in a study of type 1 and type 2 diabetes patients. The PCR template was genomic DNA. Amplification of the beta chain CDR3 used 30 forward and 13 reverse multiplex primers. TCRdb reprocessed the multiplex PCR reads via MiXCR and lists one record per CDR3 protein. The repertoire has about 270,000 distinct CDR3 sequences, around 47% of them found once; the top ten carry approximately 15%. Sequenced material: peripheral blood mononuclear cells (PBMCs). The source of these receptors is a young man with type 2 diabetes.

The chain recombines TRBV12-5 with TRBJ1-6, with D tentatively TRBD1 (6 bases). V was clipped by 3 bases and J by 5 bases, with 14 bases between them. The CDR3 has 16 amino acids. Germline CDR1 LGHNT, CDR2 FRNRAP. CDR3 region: CASGLSQGKDNSPLHF. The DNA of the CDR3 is TGTGCTAGTGGTTTATCCCAGGGGAAAGATAATTCACCCCTCCACTTT. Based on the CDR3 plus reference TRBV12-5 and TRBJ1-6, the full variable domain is DARVTQTPRHKVTEMGQEVTMRCQPILGHNTVFWYRQTMMQGLELLAYFRNRAPLDDSGMPKDRFSAEMPDATLATLKIQPSEPRDSAVYFCASGLSQGKDNSPLHFGNGTRLTVT.

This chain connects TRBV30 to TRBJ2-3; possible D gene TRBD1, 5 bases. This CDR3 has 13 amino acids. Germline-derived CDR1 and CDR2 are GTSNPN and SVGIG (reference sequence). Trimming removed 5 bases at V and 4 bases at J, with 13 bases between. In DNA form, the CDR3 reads TGTGCCTGGGCCCAGGGTTTATCAGATACGCAGTATTTT. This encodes CAWAQGLSDTQYF.

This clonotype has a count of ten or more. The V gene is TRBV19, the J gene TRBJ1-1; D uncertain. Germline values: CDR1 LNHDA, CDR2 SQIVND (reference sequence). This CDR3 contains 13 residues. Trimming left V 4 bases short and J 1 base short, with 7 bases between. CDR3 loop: CASSSHQNTEAFF. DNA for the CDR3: TGTGCCAGTAGTAGCCACCAGAACACTGAAGCTTTCTTT. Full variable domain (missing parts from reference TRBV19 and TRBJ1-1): DGGITQSPKYLFRKEGQNVTLSCEQNLNHDAMYWYRQDPGQGLRLIYYSQIVNDFQKGDIAEGYSVSREKKESFPLTVTSAQKNPTAFYLCASSSHQNTEAFFGQGTRLTVV.

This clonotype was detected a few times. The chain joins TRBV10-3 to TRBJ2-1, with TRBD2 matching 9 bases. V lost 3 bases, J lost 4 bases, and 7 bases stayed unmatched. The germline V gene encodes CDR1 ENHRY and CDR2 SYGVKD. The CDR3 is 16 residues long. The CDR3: CAISDTIAGVYNEQFF. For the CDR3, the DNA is TGTGCCATCAGTGATACTATAGCGGGGGTTTACAATGAGCAGTTCTTC.

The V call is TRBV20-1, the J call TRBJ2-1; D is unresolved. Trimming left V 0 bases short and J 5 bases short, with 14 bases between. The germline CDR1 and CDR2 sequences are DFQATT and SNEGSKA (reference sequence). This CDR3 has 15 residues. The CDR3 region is CSARDSSGWDNEQFF. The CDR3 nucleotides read TGCAGTGCTAGAGATTCGTCAGGCTGGGACAATGAGCAGTTCTTC.

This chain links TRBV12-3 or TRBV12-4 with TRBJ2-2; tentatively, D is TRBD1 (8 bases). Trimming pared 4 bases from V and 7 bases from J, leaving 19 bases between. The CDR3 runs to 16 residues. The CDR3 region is CASSSRETGVNGELFF. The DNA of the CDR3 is TGTGCCAGCAGTTCGCGGGAGACAGGGGTGAACGGGGAGCTGTTTTTT.

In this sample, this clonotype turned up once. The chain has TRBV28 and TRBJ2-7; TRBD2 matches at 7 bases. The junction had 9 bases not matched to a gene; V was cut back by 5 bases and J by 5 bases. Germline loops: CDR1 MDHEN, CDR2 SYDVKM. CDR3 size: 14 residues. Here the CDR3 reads CASSGGGTPHEQYF. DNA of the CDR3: TGTGCCAGCAGTGGCGGGGGAACCCCCCACGAGCAGTACTTC.

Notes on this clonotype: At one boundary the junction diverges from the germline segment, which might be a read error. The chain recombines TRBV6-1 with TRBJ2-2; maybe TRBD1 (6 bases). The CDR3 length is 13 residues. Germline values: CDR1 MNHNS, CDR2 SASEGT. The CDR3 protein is CASSAGDTGELSF. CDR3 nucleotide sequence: TGTGCCAGCAGTGCTGGGGACACCGGGGAGCTGTCTTTT.

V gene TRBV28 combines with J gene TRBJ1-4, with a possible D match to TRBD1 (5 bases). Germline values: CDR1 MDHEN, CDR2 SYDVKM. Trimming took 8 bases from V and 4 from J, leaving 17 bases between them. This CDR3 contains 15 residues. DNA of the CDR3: TGTGCCAGCTTAAGGCTAGGGCAGGGTAATGAAAAACTGTTTTTT. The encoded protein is CASLRLGQGNEKLFF. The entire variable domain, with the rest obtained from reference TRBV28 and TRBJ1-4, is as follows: DVKVTQSSRYLVKRTGEKVFLECVQDMDHENMFWYRQDPGLGLRLIYFSYDVKMKEKGDIPEGYSVSREKKERFSLILESASTNQTSMYLCASLRLGQGNEKLFFGSGTQLSVL.